A single sample is the source of the 10 T cell receptor beta chains below, sequenced in a study of T cell repertoires in cytomegalovirus infection. Each CDR3 protein gets one entry after TCRdb re-called the reads with MiXCR. The repertoire holds approximately 1,000,000 distinct CDR3 sequences, with 30% to 40% as singletons. The antigens these receptors bind are not known. The sequencing used cultured CD8+ T cells from PBMCs, collected from culture after CMV antigen stimulation. The receptors derive from a human donor in good health (CMV status not recorded). Some clones in this sample may be carry-over from other donors' samples.

This chain joins TRBV7-6 and TRBJ2-7; 9 positions agree with TRBD2. Germline CDR1 and CDR2: SGHVS and FNYEAQ. This CDR3 spans 15 amino acids. Losses at the gene ends were 1 base for V and 1 base for J; bases not matched to a gene: 2. The CDR3 protein is CASSLGAGGSYEQYF. The CDR3 DNA is TGTGCCAGCAGCTTAGGAGCGGGAGGATCCTACGAGCAGTACTTC. The full variable domain, in which reference TRBV7-6 and TRBJ2-7 provide the parts outside the CDR3, is GAGVSQSPRYKVTKRGQDVALRCDPISGHVSLYWYRQALGQGPEFLTYFNYEAQQDKSGLPNDRFSAERPEGSISTLTIQRTEQRDSAMYRCASSLGAGGSYEQYFGPGTRLTVT.

Only a few counts were recorded for this clonotype. The gene calls are TRBV10-3 and TRBJ1-3, with a tentative D call TRBD1 (5 bases). Trimming pared 9 bases from V and 2 bases from J, leaving 11 bases between. Germline lookup yields CDR1 ENHRY and CDR2 SYGVKD. The length of the CDR3 is 13 residues. CDR3 protein: CAIGTPTGNTIYF. For the CDR3, the DNA is TGTGCCATTGGGACCCCGACTGGAAACACCATATATTTT.

This rearrangement joins TRBV19 to TRBJ1-4; D may be TRBD1 (6 bases). The CDR3 runs to 15 residues. CDR1 and CDR2 (germline): LNHDA, SQIVND (reference sequence). V was shortened by 3 bases and J by 8 bases, with 16 bases between the two germline ends. For the CDR3, the DNA is TGTGCCAGTAGTATCCTCGGGGGCTCAGCGGAAAAACTGTTTTTT. Encoded protein: CASSILGGSAEKLFF.

This clonotype is a singleton in its sample. A much larger clonotype is one base distant, so this may be a read error. CDR3 nucleotides: TGTGCCAACAGTTTAAACAAATATGCTTTCTTT. It yields the protein CANSLNKYAFF. The chain has TRBV12-3 or TRBV12-4 and TRBJ1-1; D call uncertain. The CDR3 runs to 11 residues.

This clonotype appeared many times. The chain links TRBV7-2 to TRBJ2-5; D not certain. V was clipped by 1 base and J by 1 base, with 7 bases between them. Germline CDR1 is SGHTA and CDR2 is FQGNSA. CDR3 length: 14 amino acids. The CDR3 coding sequence is TGTGCCAGCAGCTTAGACGGGTTCCAAGAGACCCAGTACTTC. Its protein product is CASSLDGFQETQYF.

This clonotype was counted a single time. The chain links TRBV6-2 or TRBV6-3 to TRBJ1-1; a weak D match, TRBD1 (6 bases). This CDR3 has 13 residues. V was shortened by 6 bases and J by 4 bases, with 12 bases between the two germline ends. The germline V gene encodes CDR1 MNHEY and CDR2 SVGEGT. The CDR3 region has the DNA TGTGCCAGCAGCCGGATAGGGGGCACTGAAGCTTTCTTT. This codes for CASSRIGGTEAFF.

This clonotype was detected only a few times. The chain combines TRBV4-1 with TRBJ2-3; D might be TRBD1 (6 bases). Per the germline V gene, CDR1 is MGHRA and CDR2 is YSYEKL. This CDR3 region has 16 residues. Trimming took 3 bases from V and 2 from J, leaving 15 bases between them. The CDR3: CASSHPQGRDTDTQYF. CDR3 bases: TGCGCCAGCAGCCACCCCCAGGGGCGCGACACAGATACGCAGTATTTT.

This clonotype was detected ten times or more. The chain uses TRBV7-2 and TRBJ1-2; TRBD1 matches 7 bases. The CDR3 spans 21 residues. J was trimmed by 4 bases and V by 1 base; bases with no gene match: 24. Germline V gene sequence: CDR1 SGHTA, CDR2 FQGNSA. CDR3 loop: CASSLEGLLLGRGGEPYGYTF. DNA for the CDR3: TGTGCCAGCAGCTTAGAAGGACTGTTACTAGGACGAGGGGGCGAACCCTATGGCTACACCTTC. The full variable domain, with the rest looked up from reference TRBV7-2 and TRBJ1-2, is GAGVSQSPSNKVTEKGKDVELRCDPISGHTALYWYRQSLGQGLEFLIYFQGNSAPDKSGLPSDRFSAERTGGSVSTLTIQRTQQEDSAVYLCASSLEGLLLGRGGEPYGYTFGSGTRLTVV.

The V call is TRBV7-3, the J call TRBJ1-1, with TRBD1 matching over 9 bases. The CDR3 contains 17 residues. With 5 bases clipped from V and 0 bases from J, the junction kept 10 bases outside the gene matches. Germline V gene lookup returns CDR1 SGHTA and CDR2 FQGTGA. The CDR3 DNA reads TGTGCCAGCAGCCGGGGGACAGGGAGAATCATGAACACTGAAGCTTTCTTT. Residues: CASSRGTGRIMNTEAFF.

About this clonotype itself: The junction departs from the called germline gene at one end, perhaps through a read error. The chain links TRBV7-9 to TRBJ1-1; D remains ambiguous. The CDR3 is made up of 15 amino acids. Germline values: CDR1 SEHNR, CDR2 FQNEAQ (reference sequence). The CDR3 bases are TGTGCCAACAGCGCCCCCCAGAGACGGAACACTGAAGCTTTCTTT. Its protein is CANSAPQRRNTEAFF. Looking up the rest from reference TRBV7-9 and TRBJ1-1 gives the full variable domain: DTGVSQNPRHKITKRGQNVTFRCDPISEHNRLYWYRQTLGQGPEFLTYFQNEAQLEKSRLLSDRFSAERPKGSFSTLEIQRTEQGDSAMYLCANSAPQRRNTEAFFGQGTRLTVV.